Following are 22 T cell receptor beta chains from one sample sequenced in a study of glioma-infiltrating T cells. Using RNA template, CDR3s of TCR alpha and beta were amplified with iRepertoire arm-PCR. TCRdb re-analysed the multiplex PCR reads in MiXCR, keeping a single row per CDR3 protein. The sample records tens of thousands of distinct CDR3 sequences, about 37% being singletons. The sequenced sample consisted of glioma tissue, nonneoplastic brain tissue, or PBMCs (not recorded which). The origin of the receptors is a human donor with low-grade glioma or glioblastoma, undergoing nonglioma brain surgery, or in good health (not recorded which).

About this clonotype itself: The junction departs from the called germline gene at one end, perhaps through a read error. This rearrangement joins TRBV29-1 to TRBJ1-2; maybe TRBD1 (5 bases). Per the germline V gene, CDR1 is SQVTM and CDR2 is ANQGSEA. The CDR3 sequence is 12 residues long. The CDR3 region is CGVGGGPYGYTF. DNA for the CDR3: TGCGGCGTTGGGGGAGGGCCCTATGGCTACACCTTC.

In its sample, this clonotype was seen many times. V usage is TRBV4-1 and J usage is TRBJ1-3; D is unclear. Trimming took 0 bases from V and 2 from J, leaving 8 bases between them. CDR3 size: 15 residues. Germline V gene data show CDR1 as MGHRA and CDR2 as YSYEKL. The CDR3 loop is CASSQDSGAGNTIYF. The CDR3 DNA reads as TGCGCCAGCAGCCAAGATTCTGGGGCTGGAAACACCATATATTTT.

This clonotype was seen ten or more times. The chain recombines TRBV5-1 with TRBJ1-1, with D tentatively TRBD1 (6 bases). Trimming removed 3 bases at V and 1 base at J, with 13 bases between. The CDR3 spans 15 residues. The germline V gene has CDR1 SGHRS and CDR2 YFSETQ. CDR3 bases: TGCGCCAGCAGCTATACGACAGGACCGAACACTGAAGCTTTCTTT. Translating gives CASSYTTGPNTEAFF.

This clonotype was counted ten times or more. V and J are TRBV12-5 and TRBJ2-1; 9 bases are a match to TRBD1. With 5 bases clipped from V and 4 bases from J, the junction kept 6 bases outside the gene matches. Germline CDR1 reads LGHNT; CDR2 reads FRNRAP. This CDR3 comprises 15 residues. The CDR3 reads CASGHRQGGYNEQFF. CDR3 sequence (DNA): TGTGCTAGTGGTCATCGACAGGGGGGATACAATGAGCAGTTCTTC.

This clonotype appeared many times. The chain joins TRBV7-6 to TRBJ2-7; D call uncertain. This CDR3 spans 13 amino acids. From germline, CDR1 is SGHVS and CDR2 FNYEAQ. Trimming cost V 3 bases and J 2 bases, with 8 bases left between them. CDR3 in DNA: TGTGCCAGCAGCTTCGGTCAGACCTACGAGCAGTACTTC. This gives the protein CASSFGQTYEQYF.

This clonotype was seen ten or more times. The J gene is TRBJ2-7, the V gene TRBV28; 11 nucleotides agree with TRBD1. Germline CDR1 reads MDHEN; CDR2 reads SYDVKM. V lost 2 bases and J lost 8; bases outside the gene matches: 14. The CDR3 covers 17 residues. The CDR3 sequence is CASSLPGQGAPLMKQYF. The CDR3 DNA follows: TGTGCCAGCAGTTTACCCGGACAGGGGGCCCCTTTAATGAAGCAGTACTTC.

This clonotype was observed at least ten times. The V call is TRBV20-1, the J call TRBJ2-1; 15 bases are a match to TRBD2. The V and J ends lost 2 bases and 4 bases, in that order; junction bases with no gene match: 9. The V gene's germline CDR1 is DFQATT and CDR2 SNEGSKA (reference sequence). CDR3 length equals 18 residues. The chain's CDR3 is CSARKRTSGRAWYNEQFF. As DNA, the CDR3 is TGCAGTGCTAGAAAACGGACTAGCGGGAGGGCGTGGTACAATGAGCAGTTCTTC.

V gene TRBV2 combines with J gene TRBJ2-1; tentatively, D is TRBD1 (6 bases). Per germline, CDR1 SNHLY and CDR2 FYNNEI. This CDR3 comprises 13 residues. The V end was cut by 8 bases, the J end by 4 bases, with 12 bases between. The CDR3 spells CASPGQRYNEQFF. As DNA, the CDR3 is TGTGCCAGCCCCGGACAGCGATACAATGAGCAGTTCTTC.

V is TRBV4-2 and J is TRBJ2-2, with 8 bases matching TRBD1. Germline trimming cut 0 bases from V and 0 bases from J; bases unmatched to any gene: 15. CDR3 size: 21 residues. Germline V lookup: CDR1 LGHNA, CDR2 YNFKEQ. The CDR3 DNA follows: TGTGCCAGCAGCCAAGACTGGGACAGGAGGGACAGCAGCACGAACACCGGGGAGCTGTTTTTT. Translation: CASSQDWDRRDSSTNTGELFF.

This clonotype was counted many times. The CDR3: CASSFQGLGTEAFF. The CDR3 coding sequence is TGTGCCAGCAGTTTCCAGGGTCTCGGCACTGAAGCTTTCTTT. The V and J genes are TRBV12-3 or TRBV12-4 and TRBJ1-1; D is perhaps TRBD1 (5 bases). The CDR3 runs to 14 residues. V gave up 3 bases and J gave up 4 bases, with 12 bases separating them.

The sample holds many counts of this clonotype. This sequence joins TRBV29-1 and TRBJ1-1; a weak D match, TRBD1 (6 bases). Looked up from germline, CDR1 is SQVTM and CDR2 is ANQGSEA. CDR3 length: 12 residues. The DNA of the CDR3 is TGCACAGGGGCCCCCTATAACACTGAAGCTTTCTTT. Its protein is CTGAPYNTEAFF.

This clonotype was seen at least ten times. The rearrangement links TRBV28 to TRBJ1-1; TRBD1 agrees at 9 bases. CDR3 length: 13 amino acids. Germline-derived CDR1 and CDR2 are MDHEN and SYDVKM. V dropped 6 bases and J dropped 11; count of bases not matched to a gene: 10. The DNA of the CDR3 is TGTGCCAGCAGGGGACAGGGACCCCTCTCCGCTTTCTTT. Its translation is CASRGQGPLSAFF.

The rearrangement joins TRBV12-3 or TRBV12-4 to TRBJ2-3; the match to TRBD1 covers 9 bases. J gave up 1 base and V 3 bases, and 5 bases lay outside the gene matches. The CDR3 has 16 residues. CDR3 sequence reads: CASSFYRTGGTDTQYF. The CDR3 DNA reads TGTGCCAGCAGTTTCTACCGGACAGGGGGCACAGATACGCAGTATTTT.

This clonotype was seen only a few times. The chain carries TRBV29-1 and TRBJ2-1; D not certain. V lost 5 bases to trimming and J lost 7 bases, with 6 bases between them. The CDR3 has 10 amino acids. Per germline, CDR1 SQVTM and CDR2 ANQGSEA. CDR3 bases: TGCAGCGTTCGGGTTAATGAGCAGTTCTTC. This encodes CSVRVNEQFF.

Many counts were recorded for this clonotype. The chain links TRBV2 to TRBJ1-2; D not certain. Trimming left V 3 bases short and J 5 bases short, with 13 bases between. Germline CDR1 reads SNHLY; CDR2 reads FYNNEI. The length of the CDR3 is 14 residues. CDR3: CASSEDQIGYGYTF. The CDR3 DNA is TGTGCCAGCAGTGAGGACCAGATTGGGTATGGCTACACCTTC. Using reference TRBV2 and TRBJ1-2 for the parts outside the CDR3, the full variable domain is EPEVTQTPSHQVTQMGQEVILRCVPISNHLYFYWYRQILGQKVEFLVSFYNNEISEKSEIFDDQFSVERPDGSNFTLKIRSTKLEDSAMYFCASSEDQIGYGYTFGSGTRLTVV.

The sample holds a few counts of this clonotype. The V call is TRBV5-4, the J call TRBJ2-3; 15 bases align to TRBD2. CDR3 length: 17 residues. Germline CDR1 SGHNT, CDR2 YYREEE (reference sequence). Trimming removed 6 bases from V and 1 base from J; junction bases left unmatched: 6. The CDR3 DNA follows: TGTGCCAGCACGGGACTAGCGGGAGGCTCTCGCACAGATACGCAGTATTTT. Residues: CASTGLAGGSRTDTQYF.

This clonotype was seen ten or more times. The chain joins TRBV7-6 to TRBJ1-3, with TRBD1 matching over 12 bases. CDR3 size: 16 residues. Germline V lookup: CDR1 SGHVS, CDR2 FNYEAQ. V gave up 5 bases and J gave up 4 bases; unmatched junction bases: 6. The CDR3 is CASSPGTGGIGNTIYF. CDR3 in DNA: TGTGCCAGCAGCCCCGGGACAGGGGGCATAGGAAACACCATATATTTT.

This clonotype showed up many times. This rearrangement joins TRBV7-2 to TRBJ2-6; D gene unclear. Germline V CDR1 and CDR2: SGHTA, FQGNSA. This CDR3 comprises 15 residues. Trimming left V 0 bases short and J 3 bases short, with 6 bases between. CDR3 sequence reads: CASSLARDGANVLTF. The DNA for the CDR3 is TGTGCCAGCAGCTTAGCTAGGGATGGGGCCAACGTCCTGACTTTC. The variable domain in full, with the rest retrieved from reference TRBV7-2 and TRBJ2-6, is GAGVSQSPSNKVTEKGKDVELRCDPISGHTALYWYRQSLGQGLEFLIYFQGNSAPDKSGLPSDRFSAERTGGSVSTLTIQRTQQEDSAVYLCASSLARDGANVLTFGAGSRLTVL.

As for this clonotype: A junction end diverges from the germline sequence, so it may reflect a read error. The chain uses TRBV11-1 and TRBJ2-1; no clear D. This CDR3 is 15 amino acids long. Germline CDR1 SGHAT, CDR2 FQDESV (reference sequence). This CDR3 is CAGSYLTEPYNEQFF. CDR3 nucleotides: TGTGCCGGCAGCTACTTAACCGAGCCCTACAATGAGCAGTTCTTC.

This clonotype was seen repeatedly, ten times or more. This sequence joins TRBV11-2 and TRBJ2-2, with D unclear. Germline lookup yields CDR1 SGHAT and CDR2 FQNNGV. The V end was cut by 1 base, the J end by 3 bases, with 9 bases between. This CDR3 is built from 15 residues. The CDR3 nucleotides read TGTGCCAGCAGCTTAGGTATAGCCCACACCGGGGAGCTGTTTTTT. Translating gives CASSLGIAHTGELFF. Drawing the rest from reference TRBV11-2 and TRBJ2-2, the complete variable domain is EAGVAQSPRYKIIEKRQSVAFWCNPISGHATLYWYQQILGQGPKLLIQFQNNGVVDDSQLPKDRFSAERLKGVDSTLKIQPAKLEDSAVYLCASSLGIAHTGELFFGEGSRLTVL.

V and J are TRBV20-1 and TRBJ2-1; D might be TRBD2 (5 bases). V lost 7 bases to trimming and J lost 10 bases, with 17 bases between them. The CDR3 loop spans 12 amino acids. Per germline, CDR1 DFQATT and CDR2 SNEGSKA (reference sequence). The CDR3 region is CSGERPPAEQFF. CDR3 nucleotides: TGCAGTGGGGAGCGTCCCCCTGCCGAGCAGTTCTTC.

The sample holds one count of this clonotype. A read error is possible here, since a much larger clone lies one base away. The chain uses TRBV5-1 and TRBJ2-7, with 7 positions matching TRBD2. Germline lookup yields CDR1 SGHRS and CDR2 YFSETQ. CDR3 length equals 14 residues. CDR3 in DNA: TGCGACAGCAGCTGGAGCGGGACCTCCTACGAGCAGTACTTC. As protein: CDSSWSGTSYEQYF.